These 15 T cell receptor beta chains were sequenced from one sample in a study of T cells in localized non-small cell lung cancer (dated by TCRdb to about 2020). The method behind the library was the immunoSEQ multiplex PCR assay. What TCRdb holds here is the immuneACCESS table cut down to in-frame rearrangements. Part of the clones is not present; checked against another copy, under half of the missing clones reflect an unresolved V gene, and the others are unexplained. The sample has more than 30,000 clones on record, about nine tenths of them singletons. The top ten clones comprise around a sixth of the sample. The specimen was peripheral blood mononuclear cells, collected before any cancer treatment. The source is a man between 40 and 69 years old with stage III lung adenocarcinoma.

The chain couples TRBV9 to TRBJ2-1; a possible D gene is TRBD1 (6 bases). Germline assignment: CDR1 SGDLS and CDR2 YYNGEE. The ends were cut back, 0 bases at V and 9 bases at J, with 19 bases in the middle. This CDR3 has 16 amino acids. This CDR3 is CASSVVGGTGLGEQFF. CDR3 in DNA: TGTGCCAGCAGCGTAGTAGGGGGTACAGGTTTGGGTGAGCAGTTCTTC. Using reference TRBV9 and TRBJ2-1 for the parts outside the CDR3, the full variable domain is DSGVTQTPKHLITATGQRVTLRCSPRSGDLSVYWYQQSLDQGLQFLIQYYNGEERAKGNILERFSAQQFPDLHSELNLSSLELGDSALYFCASSVVGGTGLGEQFFGPGTRLTVL.

J is TRBJ2-2 and V is TRBV7-7; D unresolved. CDR1 is SSHAT, CDR2 FNYEAQ, per germline (reference sequence). Trimming took off 4 bases at V and 4 bases at J, with 7 bases between the two ends. The CDR3 spans 13 residues. This CDR3 reads CASSSWTTGELFF. The CDR3 DNA reads as TGTGCCAGCAGCTCCTGGACCACCGGGGAGCTGTTTTTT.

The chain joins TRBV5-5 to TRBJ1-5, with 7 bases lining up with TRBD1. CDR3 length equals 15 residues. Germline values: CDR1 SGHKS, CDR2 YYEKEE (reference sequence). Losses at the gene ends were 4 bases for V and 4 bases for J; bases not matched to a gene: 8. CDR3 coding DNA: TGTGCCAGCAGCAGCGGGACAGCTATTAATCAGCCCCAGCATTTT. As protein: CASSSGTAINQPQHF.

This chain connects TRBV30 to TRBJ1-6; 7 nucleotides agree with TRBD1. This CDR3 spans 13 amino acids. V trimming: 7 bases; J trimming: 7 bases; junction bases outside the gene matches: 7. Germline values: CDR1 GTSNPN, CDR2 SVGIG (reference sequence). The CDR3: CAYRTGGNSPLHF. The CDR3 nucleotides read TGTGCCTACCGGACAGGCGGAAATTCACCCCTCCACTTT.

The chain recombines TRBV6-6 with TRBJ2-5; D is possibly TRBD2 (6 bases). There are 16 residues in the CDR3. CDR1 and CDR2 (germline): MNHNY, SVGAGI (reference sequence). V was cut by 5 bases and J by 5 bases, with 21 bases left in between. The CDR3 loop reads CASSRRGTSEGETQYF. As DNA, the CDR3 is TGTGCCAGCAGTAGACGGGGGACCTCCGAAGGGGAGACCCAGTACTTC.

The chain combines TRBV7-2 with TRBJ2-3; 7 nucleotides align to TRBD2. CDR1 and CDR2 (germline): SGHTA, FQGNSA. V was clipped by 3 bases and J by 4 bases; unmatched bases: 4. The CDR3 consists of 14 residues. The CDR3 region is CASSFSRGADTQYF. CDR3 nucleotide sequence: TGTGCCAGCAGCTTCTCCCGGGGGGCAGATACGCAGTATTTT.

V gene TRBV25-1 combines with J gene TRBJ2-7, with D tentatively TRBD1 (6 bases). V lost 3 bases to trimming and J lost 2 bases, with 11 bases between them. This CDR3 is built from 14 residues. The V gene's germline CDR1 is MGHDK and CDR2 SYGVNS. Written as DNA, the CDR3 is TGTGCCAGCAGTGAGGGGGCCCGGACCTACGAGCAGTACTTC. Translated: CASSEGARTYEQYF.

This clone has more than one count but fewer than ten. This chain connects TRBV4-3 to TRBJ2-1; TRBD1 aligns across 11 bases. The CDR3 has 16 amino acids. V lost 0 bases to trimming and J lost 8 bases; unmatched junction nucleotides: 6. Germline V gene lookup returns CDR1 LGHNA and CDR2 YSLEER. CDR3 in amino acids: CASSQESGQGAHEQFF. The CDR3 DNA reads TGCGCCAGCAGCCAAGAGTCTGGACAGGGGGCTCATGAGCAGTTCTTC.

The rearrangement links TRBV28 to TRBJ1-3, with D unresolved. Trimming cost V 11 bases and J 4 bases, with 15 bases left between them. The CDR3 spans 13 residues. The germline CDR1 and CDR2 sequences are MDHEN and SYDVKM. The CDR3 DNA follows: TGTGCCTCAGGAGAGGGTAGCGGAAACACCATATATTTT. Its protein product is CASGEGSGNTIYF.

This chain connects TRBV6-6 to TRBJ2-5; D might be TRBD1 (6 bases). This CDR3 has 14 residues. Germline-derived CDR1 and CDR2 are MNHNY and SVGAGI (reference sequence). Trimming removed 2 bases at V and 4 bases at J, with 11 bases between. CDR3 residues: CASSYRTGLETQYF. The CDR3 bases are TGTGCCAGCAGTTACCGTACAGGGTTAGAGACCCAGTACTTC.

The chain employs TRBV2 and TRBJ2-3, with no clear D. CDR3 length equals 14 residues. V was trimmed by 4 bases and J by 1 base, leaving 9 bases between them. Germline assignment: CDR1 SNHLY and CDR2 FYNNEI. The CDR3 DNA reads TGTGCCAGCAGTGTGAACAAAGGCACAGATACGCAGTATTTT. This gives the protein CASSVNKGTDTQYF.

This chain uses TRBV5-4 with TRBJ2-5; no firm D call. CDR1 is SGHNT and CDR2 is YYREEE in the germline V gene (reference sequence). Trimming cost V 4 bases and J 4 bases, with 17 bases left between them. The length of the CDR3 is 15 residues. The CDR3 sequence: CASSPAQTPGETQYF. The DNA for the CDR3 is TGTGCCAGCAGCCCCGCACAGACACCGGGAGAGACCCAGTACTTC.

The rearrangement links TRBV13 to TRBJ2-7; 8 bases match TRBD2. The CDR3 length is 20 residues. V trimming: 1 base; J trimming: 0 bases; junction bases outside the gene matches: 17. The germline V gene encodes CDR1 PRHDT and CDR2 FYEKMQ (reference sequence). The CDR3 spells CASSLEPAGASGRYSYEQYF. CDR3 bases: TGTGCCAGCAGCTTAGAGCCGGCGGGGGCTAGCGGGCGGTACTCCTACGAGCAGTACTTC.

The CDR3 nucleotides are TGCAGCGTTGAGGGGGGGGCAGGGAAGTCGAATGAGCAGTTCTTC. Protein: CSVEGGAGKSNEQFF. The chain couples TRBV29-1 to TRBJ2-1; maybe TRBD2 (7 bases). Germline CDR1 SQVTM, CDR2 ANQGSEA. The V gene lost 3 bases and the J gene lost 7 bases, with 19 bases spanning the gap. This CDR3 is 15 amino acids long.

The chain employs TRBV28 and TRBJ1-6, with D possibly matching TRBD1 (5 bases). The V and J ends lost 6 bases and 4 bases respectively, with 10 bases between them. The germline V gene encodes CDR1 MDHEN and CDR2 SYDVKM. The CDR3 is made up of 14 amino acids. The CDR3 loop is CASRPTGYNSPLHF. CDR3 bases: TGTGCCAGCAGGCCTACAGGATATAATTCACCCCTCCACTTT.